One sample yielded the 13 T cell receptor beta chains listed below, sequenced in a study of blood T cells in healthy people across ages. Primers used in a second PCR of roughly 6 to 11 cycles were a sample-barcoded 5' primer and a J-beta primer mix. TCRdb processed the 5' RACE reads anew with MiXCR; each CDR3 protein has one entry. The repertoire holds 1.5 million to 2 million distinct CDR3 sequences, about two fifths seen once, with roughly 24% in the top ten. Sample: blood. These receptor sequences come from a human donor in good health.

The CDR3 coding sequence is TGTGCCACGGGACGGGAAAGGTATGAGCAGTTCTTC. This encodes CATGRERYEQFF. The chain carries TRBV3-1 and TRBJ2-1; either TRBD1 or TRBD2 may supply D (5 bases each). The length of the CDR3 is 12 residues. Trimming removed 10 bases at V and 8 bases at J, with 15 bases between. Germline V CDR1 and CDR2: LGHDT, YNNKEL (reference sequence).

This clonotype was observed a handful of times. This chain connects TRBV7-2 to TRBJ2-7, with TRBD2 as a possible D gene (6 bases). V shed 0 bases and J shed 0 bases, with 9 bases lying between them. The length of the CDR3 is 15 residues. CDR1 SGHTA and CDR2 FQGNSA come from the germline V gene. CDR3 coding DNA: TGTGCCAGCAGCTTAGCGGGCGGGGACTCCTACGAGCAGTACTTC. This encodes CASSLAGGDSYEQYF.

The J gene is TRBJ2-2, the V gene TRBV20-1; TRBD2 might be the D (5 bases). The length of the CDR3 is 13 residues. Trimming shortened V by 5 bases and J by 8 bases, and 15 bases separated the two germline ends. Looked up from germline, CDR1 is DFQATT and CDR2 is SNEGSKA (reference sequence). DNA for the CDR3: TGCAGTGCTTCGAGGACTCAATTGGGGGAGCTGTTTTTT. Translation gives CSASRTQLGELFF.

This clonotype was observed a few times. The chain couples TRBV6-5 to TRBJ2-1; no definite D call. The germline CDR1 and CDR2 sequences are MNHEY and SVGAGI. V lost 8 bases and J 0 bases, leaving 14 bases between the germline ends. This CDR3 is built from 15 residues. CDR3 loop: CASRVMGPSYNEQFF. CDR3 nucleotide sequence: TGTGCCAGCCGGGTAATGGGTCCCTCCTACAATGAGCAGTTCTTC.

The V gene is TRBV20-1, the J gene TRBJ1-4; TRBD1 is a possible D gene (6 bases). Germline V lookup: CDR1 DFQATT, CDR2 SNEGSKA (reference sequence). The CDR3 sequence is 15 residues long. V dropped 0 bases and J dropped 4 bases, with 12 bases sitting between them. The CDR3 loop reads CSARDRTEYNEKLFF. CDR3 in DNA: TGCAGTGCTAGAGATCGGACAGAGTATAATGAAAAACTGTTTTTT.

The chain combines TRBV20-1 with TRBJ2-1, with a tentative D call TRBD1 (6 bases). CDR1 and CDR2 (germline): DFQATT, SNEGSKA (reference sequence). The V end lost 2 bases, the J end lost 7 bases, and 12 bases lay between the germline ends. The CDR3 extends over 13 amino acids. The DNA for the CDR3 is TGCAGTGCTAGATTAACAGGGCAAAATGAGCAGTTCTTC. Translating gives CSARLTGQNEQFF.

This clonotype was seen only a few times. The gene calls are TRBV4-3 and TRBJ2-7, with unresolved D. This CDR3 contains 14 residues. The germline V gene encodes CDR1 LGHNA and CDR2 YSLEER. V lost 5 bases, J lost 3 bases, and 14 bases lay in between. The CDR3 region is CASSLSTVDYEQYF. The CDR3 DNA follows: TGCGCCAGCAGCTTGTCGACGGTAGACTACGAGCAGTACTTC.

This chain connects TRBV6-5 to TRBJ2-2, with 7 nucleotides matching TRBD1. The germline V gene has CDR1 MNHEY and CDR2 SVGAGI. Losses at the gene ends were 0 bases for V and 5 bases for J; bases not matched to a gene: 6. The length of the CDR3 is 16 residues. The CDR3 DNA follows: TGTGCCAGCAGTTACTCGAGAGGGGGCCTAACCGGGGAGCTGTTTTTT. Translated, it gives CASSYSRGGLTGELFF.

This clonotype was counted many times. The gene calls are TRBV12-3 or TRBV12-4 and TRBJ1-2, with unresolved D. The CDR3 covers 12 residues. V lost 5 bases to trimming and J lost 7 bases, with 11 bases between them. The chain's CDR3 is CASSLGYSGYTF. DNA for the CDR3: TGTGCCAGCAGTCTGGGGTACAGTGGCTACACCTTC.

This clonotype has a handful of counts. V and J are TRBV14 and TRBJ1-2; the D is unclear. The CDR3 consists of 13 residues. With 0 bases removed from V and 6 bases from J, the gap between germline ends came to 8 bases. Germline CDR1 and CDR2: SGHDN and FVKESK. The CDR3 loop is CASSQDSPHGYTF. DNA of the CDR3: TGTGCCAGCAGCCAAGATAGCCCCCATGGCTACACCTTC.

This chain uses TRBV24-1 with TRBJ2-3; 8 bases match TRBD1. The CDR3 sequence is 15 residues long. The J segment lost 6 bases and the V segment lost 4 bases, leaving 8 bases of the junction unmatched. Germline CDR1 reads KGHDR; CDR2 reads SFDVKD. CDR3 nucleotide sequence: TGTGCCACCAGTGACTGGACAGGGACACAGGATACGCAGTATTTT. Protein product: CATSDWTGTQDTQYF.

Only a few counts were recorded for this clonotype. This chain uses TRBV29-1 with TRBJ2-7; 10 nucleotides align to TRBD1. The CDR3 sequence is 13 residues long. Trimming at V came to 4 bases and at J to 6 bases, leaving 6 bases not matched to a gene. The germline V gene has CDR1 SQVTM and CDR2 ANQGSEA. The CDR3: CSVAGTGVSEQYF. DNA for the CDR3: TGCAGCGTTGCAGGGACAGGGGTAAGCGAGCAGTACTTC.

This clonotype was counted a few times. The rearrangement joins TRBV10-3 to TRBJ1-2; no clear D. Trimming pared 5 bases from V and 7 bases from J, leaving 11 bases between. Looked up from germline, CDR1 is ENHRY and CDR2 is SYGVKD. The CDR3 contains 12 residues. The CDR3 region is CAISTSPPGYTF. The CDR3 region has the DNA TGTGCCATCAGTACCTCCCCCCCTGGCTACACCTTC.